There are a few counts of the clone carrying this TCR beta chain. Its antigen is as yet unknown. The sample originates from a study of response to subunit inactivated influenza vaccine. One entry per CDR3 protein results from TCRdb running MiXCR on the RT-PCR reads. The data contain roughly 780,000 distinct CDR3 sequences, approximately 18% of them singletons. Unmatched junction bases numbered 4, after V lost 4 bases and J lost 6 bases. This CDR3 is built from 12 residues. CDR1 is DFQATT and CDR2 is SNEGSKA in the germline V gene (reference sequence). Points from the study as a whole: Each seasonal influenza vaccination, the authors suggested, recruits few new T cells.

V usage is TRBV20-1 and J usage is TRBJ2-7; 9 nucleotides match TRBD2. This TCR was recovered from a man aged 50-60 years who received an inactivated influenza vaccine. The sample in question was PBMCs from blood, obtained 4 to 6 days after vaccination. CDR3: CSANPRGGEQYF. Here the CDR3 DNA reads TGCAGTGCTAACCCGCGGGGGGGCGAGCAGTACTTC.